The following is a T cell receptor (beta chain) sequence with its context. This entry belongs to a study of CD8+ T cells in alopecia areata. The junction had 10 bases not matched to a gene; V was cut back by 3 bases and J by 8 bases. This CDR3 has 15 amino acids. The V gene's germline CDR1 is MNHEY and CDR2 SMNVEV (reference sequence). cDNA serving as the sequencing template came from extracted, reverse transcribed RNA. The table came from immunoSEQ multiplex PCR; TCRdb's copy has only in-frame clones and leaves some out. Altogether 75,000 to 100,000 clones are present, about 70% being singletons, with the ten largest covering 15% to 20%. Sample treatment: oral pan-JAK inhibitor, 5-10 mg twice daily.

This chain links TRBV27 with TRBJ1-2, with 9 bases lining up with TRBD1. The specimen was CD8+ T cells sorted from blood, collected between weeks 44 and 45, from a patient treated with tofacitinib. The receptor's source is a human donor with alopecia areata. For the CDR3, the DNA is TGTGCCAGCAGTTTCACAGGGGGCGCAGGGAAAGGCTACACCTTC. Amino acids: CASSFTGGAGKGYTF.